Listed below are T cell receptor beta chains from one sample, sequenced in a study of blood T cell repertoires in COVID-19. This table comes from immunoSEQ multiplex PCR, and its TCRdb copy is limited to in-frame clones, with some not included. The table has 200,000 to 250,000 clones, 86% seen once. Sequencing was done on a sample of peripheral blood. The receptor source for this set is a man aged 25-45 years who had recovered from COVID-19. Both conserved end residues are part of each CDR3. The order of the fields is clone size, D gene, V gene, J gene, CDR3 DNA, CDR3 protein. A D gene is named only where the DNA matches it firmly. Some rows mark clone size as missing; the rest say once, few, many or name a class of expanded clone.

-	TRBD1	TRBV7-2	TRBJ1-2	TGTGCCAGCAGCCTCATGGGACAGGGCAATGAGGGCTACACCTTC	CASSLMGQGNEGYTF
few	TRBD1	TRBV4-3	TRBJ1-2	TGCGCCAGCAGCAAGAACGACAGGGTCTATGGCTACACCTTC	CASSKNDRVYGYTF
many	-	TRBV21-1	TRBJ2-5	TGTGCCAGCAGCAAAAATAAGCGGGAGACCCAGTACTTC	CASSKNKRETQYF
-	-	TRBV10-1	TRBJ2-3	TGCGCCAGCAGACCGGACTACACTAGCACAGATACGCAGTATTTT	CASRPDYTSTDTQYF
-	TRBD2	TRBV18	TRBJ2-3	TGTGCCAGCTCGCCAGGACTAGCAAGTCACACAGATACGCAGTATTTT	CASSPGLASHTDTQYF
-	TRBD1	TRBV11-2	TRBJ1-4	TGTGCCAGCAGCACCCGACAGGGATTCAAGGAAAAACTGTTTTTT	CASSTRQGFKEKLFF
-	TRBD1	TRBV7-2	TRBJ1-1	TGTGCCAGCAGCGCCGACAGGGGGAACACTGAAGCTTTCTTT	CASSADRGNTEAFF
-	-	TRBV19	TRBJ1-1	TGTGCCAGTAGTATACAGGGCCTGAACACTGAAGCTTTCTTT	CASSIQGLNTEAFF
-	-	TRBV28	TRBJ1-4	TGTGCCAGCGGGGGGAGCCCTACGAATGAAAAACTGTTTTTT	CASGGSPTNEKLFF
-	-	TRBV19	TRBJ2-1	TGTGCCAGTAGTATATCTACAGGATACAATGAGCAGTTCTTC	CASSISTGYNEQFF
-	TRBD1	TRBV6-1	TRBJ1-3	TGTGCCAGCAGTGAAGGGGACAGCAGAAACACCATATATTTT	CASSEGDSRNTIYF
-	-	TRBV24-1	TRBJ2-1	TGTGCCACCAGTGATCGAGGAGGGGGCGCGTCGTACAATGAGCAGTTCTTC	CATSDRGGGASYNEQFF
-	-	TRBV30	TRBJ1-5	TGTGCCTGGAGAGGGGCAGGGTACAATCAGCCCCAGCATTTT	CAWRGAGYNQPQHF
-	-	TRBV5-1	TRBJ2-5	TGCGCCAGCAGCTTTGGCGGGGCCTCGGAGACCCAGTACTTC	CASSFGGASETQYF
-	-	TRBV7-2	TRBJ1-1	TGTGCCAGCAGCTTAGGGGGAGGCACTGAAGCTTTCTTT	CASSLGGGTEAFF
-	-	TRBV5-1	TRBJ2-5	TGCGCCAGCAGTCCAGTCCCCCAAGAGACCCAGTACTTC	CASSPVPQETQYF
-	-	TRBV10-1	TRBJ1-1	TGCGCCAGCAGTGATGGTGGCTCGATGAACACTGAAGCTTTCTTT	CASSDGGSMNTEAFF
-	-	TRBV19	TRBJ1-5	TGTGCCAGTAGTATACAGGGAATCAATCAGCCCCAGCATTTT	CASSIQGINQPQHF
-	-	TRBV7-6	TRBJ1-1	TGTGCCAGCAGCTCGGGATTATTCCCGTGGAACACTGAAGCTTTCTTT	CASSSGLFPWNTEAFF
-	-	TRBV12-5	TRBJ1-2	TGTGCTAGTGGTTTGTCCCTCACCGGGGTAGGCTACACCTTC	CASGLSLTGVGYTF
-	TRBD1	TRBV4-1	TRBJ1-4	TGCGCCAGCAGCCAAGATCCCCGGACAGGGGTAGAAAAACTGTTTTTT	CASSQDPRTGVEKLFF
-	-	TRBV4-2	TRBJ1-2	TGTGCCAGCAGCCAAGAGACAGGCAACCTTAACTATGGCTACACCTTC	CASSQETGNLNYGYTF
-	-	TRBV7-9	TRBJ2-2	TGTGCCAGCAGTCGTCAGACCGGGGAGCTGTTTTTT	CASSRQTGELFF
-	-	TRBV2	TRBJ1-1	TGTGCCAGCAACGGTCTCCCTGAAGCTTTCTTT	CASNGLPEAFF
-	-	TRBV19	TRBJ1-2	TGTGCCAGTAGATCAGGGGCCGAGGACTATGGCTACACCTTC	CASRSGAEDYGYTF
-	-	TRBV4-1	TRBJ2-3	TGCGCCAGCAGCCAAGAGACAGCAGATACGCAGTATTTT	CASSQETADTQYF
once	-	TRBV30	TRBJ1-1	TGTGCCTGGAGTGGTCCCAGTAACATGAACACTGAAGCTTTCTTT	CAWSGPSNMNTEAFF
-	-	TRBV5-1	TRBJ1-3	TGCGCCAGCAGCGTAGGACAGAAGCTCAGTGGAAACACCATATATTTT	CASSVGQKLSGNTIYF
-	-	TRBV6-5	TRBJ1-2	TGTGCCAGCAGTTACGGAAGGGGGATAGAGTATGGCTACACCTTC	CASSYGRGIEYGYTF
-	-	TRBV7-9	TRBJ1-2	TGTGCCAGCAGCTTGGACACCTCTAACTATGGCTACACCTTC	CASSLDTSNYGYTF
-	-	TRBV7-9	TRBJ2-1	TGTGCCAGCAGCCCCGGCTACAATGAGCAGTTCTTC	CASSPGYNEQFF
-	TRBD2	TRBV10-3	TRBJ2-5	TGTGCCACTTCCGGGAGGGGGGGCATAGGAGAGACCCAGTACTTC	CATSGRGGIGETQYF
once	TRBD1	TRBV3-1/TRBV3-2	TRBJ1-5	TGTGCCAGCAGCCAATTAACAGGGGGTCGGGGTGGTCAGCCCCAGCATTTT	CASSQLTGGRGGQPQHF
-	TRBD1	TRBV2	TRBJ2-3	TGTGCCAGCAGTGTTAACAGGGGTAATACGCAGTATTTT	CASSVNRGNTQYF
-	-	TRBV9	TRBJ1-4	TGTGCCAGCAGCGGAGGGGACAAGGCGCTGTTTTTT	CASSGGDKALFF
-	-	TRBV5-4	TRBJ2-7	TGTGCCAGCAGCCGTAATAGCATCTCCTACGAGCAGTACTTC	CASSRNSISYEQYF
-	-	TRBV10-2	TRBJ2-6	TGCGCCAGCAGTGAGGACAGTCCCTCCTCTGGGGCCAACGTCCTGACTTTC	CASSEDSPSSGANVLTF
-	-	TRBV15	TRBJ2-7	TGTGCCACCAGCAGAGATTCCAGTGCGGTCTACTACGAGCAGTACTTC	CATSRDSSAVYYEQYF
-	-	TRBV11-2	TRBJ2-5	TGTGCCAGCGAGGGACTCCGACAAGAGACCCAGTACTTC	CASEGLRQETQYF
-	TRBD1	TRBV19	TRBJ2-7	TGTGCCAGTAGTCCACAGACAGGGCCCCTCAAGCAGTACTTC	CASSPQTGPLKQYF
-	-	TRBV3-1/TRBV3-2	TRBJ2-6	TGTGCCAGCAGCCAAGATCTGTTTAGTTCTGGGGCCAACGTCCTGACTTTC	CASSQDLFSSGANVLTF
-	-	TRBV4-1	TRBJ1-1	TGCGCCAGCAGCCAAGAAACAGGGTATCGGACTGAAGCTTTCTTT	CASSQETGYRTEAFF
-	-	TRBV4-1	TRBJ2-2	TGCGCCAGCAGCCAAGAGTTTGGGCCCGGGGAGCTGTTTTTT	CASSQEFGPGELFF
-	-	TRBV18	TRBJ2-5	TGTGCCAGCTCCCCCGAGGCGAGACTCGCCCTATATCAAGAGACCCAGTACTTC	CASSPEARLALYQETQYF
-	TRBD1	TRBV4-1	TRBJ1-2	TGCGCCAGCAGCCAGGGGGACAGGGTCGGCTATGGCTACACCTTC	CASSQGDRVGYGYTF
-	-	TRBV11-3	TRBJ2-3	TGTGCCAGCAGCTTAAGGGGCCGCACAGATACGCAGTATTTT	CASSLRGRTDTQYF
-	-	TRBV30	TRBJ1-5	TGTGCCTGGTCCCGGGGGGTGACCGGATATCAGCCCCAGCATTTT	CAWSRGVTGYQPQHF
once	TRBD1	TRBV7-2	TRBJ2-2	TGTGCCAGCAGCTCAAACAGGGGCGGAACCGGGGAGCTGTTTTTT	CASSSNRGGTGELFF
-	TRBD2	TRBV27	TRBJ2-5	TGTGCCAGCAGTCCCATAGCGGGGGGTGGCCAAGAGACCCAGTACTTC	CASSPIAGGGQETQYF
-	TRBD1	TRBV5-1	TRBJ2-2	TGCGCCAGCAGTTATGCCACAGGGGGCACCGGGGAGCTGTTTTTT	CASSYATGGTGELFF
-	-	TRBV5-4	TRBJ1-2	TGTGCCAGCAGTTTTACAGGTGGCTACACCTTC	CASSFTGGYTF
once	TRBD1	TRBV25-1	TRBJ1-3	TGTGCCAGCAGTGGGGACAGGGGGCGCAGAAACACCATATATTTT	CASSGDRGRRNTIYF
-	-	TRBV19	TRBJ1-1	TGTGCCAGTAGTATTTACAGTGAAGCTTTCTTT	CASSIYSEAFF
-	-	TRBV4-2	TRBJ2-1	TGTGCCAGCAGCCAAGGGTGGGCTGAAACTAGGCCCGGTGTGCAGTTCTTC	CASSQGWAETRPGVQFF